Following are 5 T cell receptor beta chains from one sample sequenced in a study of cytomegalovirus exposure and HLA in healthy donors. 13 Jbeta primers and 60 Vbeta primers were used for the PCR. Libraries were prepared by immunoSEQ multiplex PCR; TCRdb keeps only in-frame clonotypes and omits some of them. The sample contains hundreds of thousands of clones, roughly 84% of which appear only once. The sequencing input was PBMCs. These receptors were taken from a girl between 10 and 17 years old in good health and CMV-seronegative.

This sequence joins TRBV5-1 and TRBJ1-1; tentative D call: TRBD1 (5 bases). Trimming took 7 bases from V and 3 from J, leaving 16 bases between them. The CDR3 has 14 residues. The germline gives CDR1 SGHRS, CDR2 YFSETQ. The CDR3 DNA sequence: TGCGCCAGCCGCGATTTATCGGGGGACACTGAAGCTTTCTTT. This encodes CASRDLSGDTEAFF.

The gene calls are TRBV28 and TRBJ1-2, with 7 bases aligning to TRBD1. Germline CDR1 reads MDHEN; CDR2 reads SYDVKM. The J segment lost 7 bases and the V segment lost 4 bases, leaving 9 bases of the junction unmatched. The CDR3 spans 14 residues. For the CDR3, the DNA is TGTGCCAGCAGTTCTCGACTTCAGGGGGGTGGCTACACCTTC. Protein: CASSSRLQGGGYTF.

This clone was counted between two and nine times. In DNA, the CDR3 is TGTGCCAGCAGTCCCCCTAGCGGGAGGGCCCCCGGGGAGCTGTTTTTT. It translates to CASSPPSGRAPGELFF. The chain has TRBV6-6 and TRBJ2-2; 12 bases match TRBD2. The CDR3 has 16 residues. The J segment lost 6 bases and the V segment lost 5 bases, leaving 7 bases of the junction unmatched. Germline values: CDR1 MNHNY, CDR2 SVGAGI (reference sequence).

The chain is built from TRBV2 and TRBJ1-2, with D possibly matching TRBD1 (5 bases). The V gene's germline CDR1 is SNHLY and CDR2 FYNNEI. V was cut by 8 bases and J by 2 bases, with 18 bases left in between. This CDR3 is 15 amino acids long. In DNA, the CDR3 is TGTGCCAGCGTCCCCGACGGGGGGTCAAACTATGGCTACACCTTC. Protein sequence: CASVPDGGSNYGYTF.

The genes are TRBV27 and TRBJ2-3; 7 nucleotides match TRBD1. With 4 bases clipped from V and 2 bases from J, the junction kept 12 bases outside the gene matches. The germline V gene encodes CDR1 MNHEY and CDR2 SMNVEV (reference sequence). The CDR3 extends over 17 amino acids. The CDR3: CASSSRQGARDTDTQYF. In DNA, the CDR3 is TGTGCCAGCAGTTCCCGACAGGGTGCCAGGGACACAGATACGCAGTATTTT.